These 5 T cell receptor beta chains originate from one sample sequenced in a study of Graves' ophthalmopathy and Graves' hyperthyroidism. Amplifying from RNA transcripts, the study obtained TCR beta CDR3 regions. Scientists carried out first-round RT-PCR using HTBI primers and then a second-round multiplex PCR. One entry per CDR3 protein, called by TCRdb with MiXCR from the multiplex PCR reads. This table has approximately 480,000 distinct CDR3 sequences, approximately 15% appearing once. Sequencing was performed on blood. These receptors all stem from a woman aged 25 to 45 with Graves' ophthalmopathy.

This clonotype was seen at least ten times. The V and J genes are TRBV11-2 and TRBJ1-6, with no clear D. Trimming stripped 5 bases from V and 10 bases from J, with 18 bases between. This CDR3 is 15 amino acids long. CDR1 and CDR2 from the germline V gene are SGHAT and FQNNGV. The CDR3 DNA reads TGTGCCAGCAGCCCAATTTCGGCCCACGGGTCACCCCTCCACTTT. Translating it yields CASSPISAHGSPLHF.

V gene TRBV29-1 combines with J gene TRBJ1-1; D not resolved. CDR1 is SQVTM and CDR2 is ANQGSEA in the germline V gene. CDR3 size: 15 residues. The V end was cut by 0 bases, the J end by 6 bases, with 17 bases between. CDR3 in DNA: TGCAGCGTTGAAGATGTTGGCCCTCGCGAGCCTGAAGCTTTCTTT. Residues: CSVEDVGPREPEAFF.

This clonotype was detected ten times or more. The chain carries TRBV2 and TRBJ1-2, with a possible D match to TRBD1 (5 bases). Per the germline V gene, CDR1 is SNHLY and CDR2 is FYNNEI. The CDR3 covers 12 residues. The germline V and J ends were trimmed by 7 bases and 7 bases, with 13 bases remaining between them. The CDR3 region has the DNA TGTGCCAGCAAGGACTCAGGGAGTGGCTACACCTTC. Protein: CASKDSGSGYTF.

This clonotype appeared many times. The chain has TRBV11-2 and TRBJ2-7; D not certain. The CDR3 consists of 13 residues. Trimming removed 1 base from V and 5 bases from J, with 9 bases in between. Germline values: CDR1 SGHAT, CDR2 FQNNGV. CDR3 sequence (DNA): TGTGCCAGCAGCTTAGGCCTTGACAACGAGCAGTACTTC. It encodes CASSLGLDNEQYF.

This clonotype was detected ten times or more. The V and J genes are TRBV12-3 or TRBV12-4 and TRBJ1-2; D is undetermined. Trimming shortened V by 1 base and J by 4 bases, and 10 bases separated the two germline ends. The CDR3 totals 14 residues. The DNA for the CDR3 is TGTGCCAGCAGTTTAGGGTCTGGGTTCTATGGCTACACCTTC. Encoded protein: CASSLGSGFYGYTF.